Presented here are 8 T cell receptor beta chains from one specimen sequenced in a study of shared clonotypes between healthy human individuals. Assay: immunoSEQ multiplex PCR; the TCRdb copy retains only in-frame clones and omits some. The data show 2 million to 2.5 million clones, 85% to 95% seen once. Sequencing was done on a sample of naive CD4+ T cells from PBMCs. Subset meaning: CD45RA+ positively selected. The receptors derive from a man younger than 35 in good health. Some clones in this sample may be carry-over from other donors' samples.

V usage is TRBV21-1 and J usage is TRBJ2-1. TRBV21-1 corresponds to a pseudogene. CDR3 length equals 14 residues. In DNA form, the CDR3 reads TGTGCCAGCGTAATTCCCGACCGACACAATGAGCAGTTCTTC. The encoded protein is CASVIPDRHNEQFF.

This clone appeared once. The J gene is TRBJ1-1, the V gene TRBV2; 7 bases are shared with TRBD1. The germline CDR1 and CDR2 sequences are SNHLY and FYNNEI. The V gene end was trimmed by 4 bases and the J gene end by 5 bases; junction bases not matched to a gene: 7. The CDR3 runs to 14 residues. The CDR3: CASSASTGRTEAFF. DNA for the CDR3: TGTGCCAGCAGTGCCTCGACAGGGAGAACTGAAGCTTTCTTT.

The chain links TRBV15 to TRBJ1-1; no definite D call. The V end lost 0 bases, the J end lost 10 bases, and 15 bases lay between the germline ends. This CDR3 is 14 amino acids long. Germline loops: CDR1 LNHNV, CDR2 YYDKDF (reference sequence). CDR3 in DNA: TGTGCCACCAGCAGAGATAAGACCTCCGAACGAGCTTTCTTT. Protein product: CATSRDKTSERAFF.

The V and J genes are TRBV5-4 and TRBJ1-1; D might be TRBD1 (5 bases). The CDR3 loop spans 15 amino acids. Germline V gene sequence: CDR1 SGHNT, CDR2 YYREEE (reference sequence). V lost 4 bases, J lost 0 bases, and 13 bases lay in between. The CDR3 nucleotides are TGTGCCAGCAGCCCCGGGGGGGAATTGAACACTGAAGCTTTCTTT. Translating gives CASSPGGELNTEAFF.

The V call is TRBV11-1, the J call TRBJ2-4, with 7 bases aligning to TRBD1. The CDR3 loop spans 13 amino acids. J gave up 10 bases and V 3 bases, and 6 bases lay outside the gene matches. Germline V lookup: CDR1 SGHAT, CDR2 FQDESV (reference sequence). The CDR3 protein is CASSLSGTDIQYF. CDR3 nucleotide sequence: TGTGCCAGCAGCTTGTCCGGGACAGATATTCAGTACTTC.

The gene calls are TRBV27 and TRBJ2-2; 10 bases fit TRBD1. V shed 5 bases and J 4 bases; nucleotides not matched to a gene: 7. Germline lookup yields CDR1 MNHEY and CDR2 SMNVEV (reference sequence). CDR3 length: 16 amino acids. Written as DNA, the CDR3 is TGTGCCAGCAGTGCGACAGGGGGCGTTGTCACCGGGGAGCTGTTTTTT. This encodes CASSATGGVVTGELFF.

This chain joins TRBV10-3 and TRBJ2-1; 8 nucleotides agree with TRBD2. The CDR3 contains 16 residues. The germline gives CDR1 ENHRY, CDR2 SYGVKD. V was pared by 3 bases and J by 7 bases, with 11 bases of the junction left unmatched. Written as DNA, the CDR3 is TGTGCCATCAGTGAAGCCAGCGGGAGCTTAAGGAATGAGCAGTTCTTC. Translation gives CAISEASGSLRNEQFF.

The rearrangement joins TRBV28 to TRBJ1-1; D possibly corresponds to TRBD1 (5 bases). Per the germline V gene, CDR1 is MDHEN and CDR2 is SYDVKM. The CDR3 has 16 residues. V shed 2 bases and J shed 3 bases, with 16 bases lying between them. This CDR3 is CASSLPGGGGDTEAFF. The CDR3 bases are TGTGCCAGCAGTTTACCCGGGGGTGGAGGTGACACTGAAGCTTTCTTT.